This TCR beta chain comes out of a study of human T cells and chemical hapten exposure. At the level of the study: Weekly diphenylcyclopropenone doses were given to patients' scalps across the approximately 24-week study. The upper back received 0.01% DPC by patch testing, with results read at 6 days. The study's findings and limits: DPC sensitization did not alter TCRs above 1 in 1000 frequency.

With respect to this clonotype: Antigen unknown.

Single cDNA molecules in the library carried unique molecular identifiers attached during preparation. Using its own MiXCR run on the RACE reads, TCRdb lists one record per CDR3 protein. The sample has under 50,000 distinct CDR3 sequences, 7.5% to 8% seen once. The CDR3 runs to 14 residues. V lost 1 base and J 4 bases, leaving 13 bases between the germline ends. The V gene's germline CDR1 is DFQATT and CDR2 SNEGSKA (reference sequence). As to time point: pre-sensitization, week 0. Treatment of the sample: therapeutic diphenylcyclopropenone sensitization with weekly scalp DPC. Sample: whole blood, taken in connection with sensitization to the hapten diphenylcyclopropenone (DPC). The chain has TRBV20-1 and TRBJ2-5, with D unresolved. This receptor was obtained from a woman between 45 and 65 years old with alopecia areata. Some clones in this sample may be carry-over from other donors' samples. CDR3 amino acids: CSARGNAVIETQYF. The CDR3 DNA reads TGCAGTGCTAGAGGAAATGCCGTCATAGAGACCCAGTACTTC.